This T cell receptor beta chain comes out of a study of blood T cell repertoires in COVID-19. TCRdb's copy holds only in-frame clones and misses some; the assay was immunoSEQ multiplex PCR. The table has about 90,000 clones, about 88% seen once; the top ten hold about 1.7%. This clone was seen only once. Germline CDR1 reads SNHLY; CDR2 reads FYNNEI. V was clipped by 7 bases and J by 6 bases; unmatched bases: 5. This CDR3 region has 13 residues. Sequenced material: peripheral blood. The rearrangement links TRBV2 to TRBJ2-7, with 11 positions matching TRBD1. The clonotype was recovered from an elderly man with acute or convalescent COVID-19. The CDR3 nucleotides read TGTGCCAGCACCGGACAGGGGGCGTCCGAGCAGTACTTC. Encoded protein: CASTGQGASEQYF. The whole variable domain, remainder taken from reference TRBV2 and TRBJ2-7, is EPEVTQTPSHQVTQMGQEVILRCVPISNHLYFYWYRQILGQKVEFLVSFYNNEISEKSEIFDDQFSVERPDGSNFTLKIRSTKLEDSAMYFCASTGQGASEQYFGPGTRLTVT.